The rows below give T cell receptor beta chains drawn from one sample of a study of T-cell reconstitution after alpha-beta-depleted transplantation in children. TCRdb fed the PCR reads into MiXCR, producing one record per CDR3 protein. The sample comprises fewer than 700,000 distinct CDR3 sequences, 10% to 15% of which are singletons, and about 2.2% rests with the top ten. Sequencing was performed on PBMCs, mostly from graft donor cells, taken 360 days after TCRalphabeta/CD19-depleted stem cell transplant. The receptors come from a male patient younger than 18 who had a stem cell transplant for acute myeloid leukemia, so the T cells may come from the graft donor. Both conserved end residues are trimmed from each CDR3. The order of the fields is V gene, J gene, CDR3 protein.

TRBV15	TRBJ1-2	ATSRDQGGGGGYT
TRBV6-1	TRBJ2-7	ASTLDRVVSYEQY
TRBV20-1	TRBJ1-3	SASEASLPNTIY
TRBV6-5	TRBJ2-5	ASSLSGPGGETQY
TRBV5-1	TRBJ2-2	ASSRWGLRISNTGELF
TRBV20-1	TRBJ2-5	SASLSGLQETQY
TRBV4-3	TRBJ2-7	ASSQGRANYEQY
TRBV20-1	TRBJ2-1	SAWGGGTSGRDEQF
TRBV20-1	TRBJ2-1	SARPIGF
TRBV11-3	TRBJ2-1	ASSAQGVRQF
TRBV7-3	TRBJ2-3	ASSPKDSLAVTTDTQY
TRBV29-1	TRBJ2-4	SVEEGGTRNIQY
TRBV14	TRBJ1-4	ASSQDHRTRRGTNEKLF
TRBV27	TRBJ2-7	ASSLGEWGYEQY
TRBV25-1	TRBJ1-6	ASSDRRGSPLH
TRBV12-3/TRBV12-4	TRBJ2-1	ASTGGASYNEQF
TRBV28	TRBJ1-5	ASSSGTGGSSNQPQH
TRBV5-1	TRBJ2-5	ASSVRGQQETQY
TRBV4-3	TRBJ2-2	ASSPRGETNTGELF
TRBV28	TRBJ2-5	ASSGSGTSEETQY
TRBV6-4	TRBJ1-6	ASSDPTGLRPYNSPLH
TRBV25-1	TRBJ2-7	ASTTSGWSDEQY
TRBV20-1	TRBJ2-7	SAREGRVLVNTYEQY
TRBV15	TRBJ2-7	ATSPGGRGTGSHEQY
TRBV29-1	TRBJ2-7	SVALLANEQY
TRBV2	TRBJ2-2	VTAGVNEPNTGELF
TRBV20-1	TRBJ2-5	SASRGLQETQY
TRBV2	TRBJ2-7	ASSGQPALYEQY
TRBV12-3/TRBV12-4	TRBJ2-7	ASSSRDRLQY
TRBV4-2	TRBJ2-7	ASSQERAGGAGDEQY
TRBV19	TRBJ2-1	ASSIPGTSGNEQF
TRBV6-2/TRBV6-3	TRBJ2-1	ASSYSPRLAGIWNEQF
TRBV28	TRBJ2-7	ASSLGPITFEQY
TRBV9	TRBJ2-3	ASSASSGRAADTQY
TRBV12-3/TRBV12-4	TRBJ2-4	ASSPRMVAKNIQY
TRBV13	TRBJ2-7	ASSLGLEGLLRFGQY
TRBV12-3/TRBV12-4	TRBJ2-7	ASSFVSGSSYEQY
TRBV7-2	TRBJ2-3	ASSWKYRTQY
TRBV11-1	TRBJ2-2	ASTSWTFRGGELF
TRBV29-1	TRBJ2-1	SVGVRGTSANNEQF
TRBV29-1	TRBJ2-3	SVGAGTDTQY
TRBV12-3/TRBV12-4	TRBJ1-5	ASRGQNAGQPQH
TRBV28	TRBJ1-1	ASSLTRTPTGDTEAF
TRBV7-2	TRBJ2-1	ASSVVTSSYNEQF
TRBV7-2	TRBJ2-5	ASNPRSGGQETQY
TRBV6-5	TRBJ2-3	ASSYAGARTDTQY
TRBV10-3	TRBJ2-7	AIKGFSGPPYEQY
TRBV10-2	TRBJ2-3	ASTQPNGRGSTDTQY
TRBV4-1	TRBJ2-3	ASSHAAGDTQY
TRBV7-2	TRBJ2-7	ASSLGAGVIY
TRBV28	TRBJ2-1	ASSLGGLSDNEQF